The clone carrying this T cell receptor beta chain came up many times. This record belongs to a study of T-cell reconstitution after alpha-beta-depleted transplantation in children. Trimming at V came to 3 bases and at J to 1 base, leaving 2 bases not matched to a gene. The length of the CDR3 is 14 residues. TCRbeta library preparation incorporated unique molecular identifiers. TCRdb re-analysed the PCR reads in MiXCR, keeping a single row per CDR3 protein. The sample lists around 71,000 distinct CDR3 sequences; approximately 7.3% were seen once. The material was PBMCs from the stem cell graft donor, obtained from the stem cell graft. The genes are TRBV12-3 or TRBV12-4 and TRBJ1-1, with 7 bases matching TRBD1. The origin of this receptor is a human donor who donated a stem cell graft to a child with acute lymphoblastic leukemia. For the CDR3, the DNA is TGTGCCAGCAGTTTCCGACAGGGGAACACTGAAGCTTTCTTT. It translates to CASSFRQGNTEAFF.